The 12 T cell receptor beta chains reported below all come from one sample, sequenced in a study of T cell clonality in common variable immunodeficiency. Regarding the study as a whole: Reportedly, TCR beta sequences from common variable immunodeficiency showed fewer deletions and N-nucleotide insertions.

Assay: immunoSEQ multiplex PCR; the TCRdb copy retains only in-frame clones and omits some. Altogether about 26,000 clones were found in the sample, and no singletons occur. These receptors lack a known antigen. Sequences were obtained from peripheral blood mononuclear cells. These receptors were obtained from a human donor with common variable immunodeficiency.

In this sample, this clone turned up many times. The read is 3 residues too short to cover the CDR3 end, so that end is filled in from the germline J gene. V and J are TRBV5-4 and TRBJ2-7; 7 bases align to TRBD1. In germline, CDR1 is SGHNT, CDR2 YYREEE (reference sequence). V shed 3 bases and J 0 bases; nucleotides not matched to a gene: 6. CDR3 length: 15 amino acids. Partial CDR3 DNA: TGTGCCAGCAGCTCCAGACAGGGCGCCTCCTACGAG. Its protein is CASSSRQGASYE. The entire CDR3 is CASSSRQGASYEQYF.

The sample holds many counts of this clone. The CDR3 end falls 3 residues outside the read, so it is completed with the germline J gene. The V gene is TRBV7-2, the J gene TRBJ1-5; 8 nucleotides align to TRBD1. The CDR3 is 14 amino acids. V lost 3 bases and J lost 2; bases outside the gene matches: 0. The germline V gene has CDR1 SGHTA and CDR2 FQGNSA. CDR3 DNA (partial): TGTGCCAGCAGCTTGGACAGGGGCAATCAGCCC. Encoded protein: CASSLDRGNQP. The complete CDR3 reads CASSLDRGNQPQHF. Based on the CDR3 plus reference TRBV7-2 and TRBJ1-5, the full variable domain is GAGVSQSPSNKVTEKGKDVELRCDPISGHTALYWYRQSLGQGLEFLIYFQGNSAPDKSGLPSDRFSAERTGGSVSTLTIQRTQQEDSAVYLCASSLDRGNQPQHFGDGTRLSIL.

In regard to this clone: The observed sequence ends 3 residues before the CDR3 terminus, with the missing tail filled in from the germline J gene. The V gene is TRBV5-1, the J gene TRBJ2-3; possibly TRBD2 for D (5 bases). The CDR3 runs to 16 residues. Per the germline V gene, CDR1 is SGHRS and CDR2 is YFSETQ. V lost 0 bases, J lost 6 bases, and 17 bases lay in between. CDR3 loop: CASSLEVVSVADTQYF. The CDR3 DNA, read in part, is TGCGCCAGCAGCTTGGAGGTCGTTAGCGTGGCGGATACG.

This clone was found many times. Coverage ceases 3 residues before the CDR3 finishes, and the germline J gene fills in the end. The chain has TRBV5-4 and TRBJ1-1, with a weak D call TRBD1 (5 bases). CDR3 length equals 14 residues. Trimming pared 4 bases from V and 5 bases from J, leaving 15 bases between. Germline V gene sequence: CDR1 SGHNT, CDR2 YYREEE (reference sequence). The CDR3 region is CASSIGQRSTEAFF. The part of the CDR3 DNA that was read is TGTGCCAGCAGCATCGGACAAAGGTCAACTGAA. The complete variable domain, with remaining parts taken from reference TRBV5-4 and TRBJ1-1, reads ETGVTQSPTHLIKTRGQQVTLRCSSQSGHNTVSWYQQALGQGPQFIFQYYREEENGRGNFPPRFSGLQFPNYSSELNVNALELDDSALYLCASSIGQRSTEAFFGQGTRLTVV.

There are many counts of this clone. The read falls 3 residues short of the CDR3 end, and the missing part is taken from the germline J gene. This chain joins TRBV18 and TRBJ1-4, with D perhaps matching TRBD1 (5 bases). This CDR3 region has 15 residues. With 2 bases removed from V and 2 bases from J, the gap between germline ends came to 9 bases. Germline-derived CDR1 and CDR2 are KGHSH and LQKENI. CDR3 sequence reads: CASSPTQDTNEKLFF. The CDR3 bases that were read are TGTGCCAGCTCACCAACACAGGACACTAATGAAAAA.

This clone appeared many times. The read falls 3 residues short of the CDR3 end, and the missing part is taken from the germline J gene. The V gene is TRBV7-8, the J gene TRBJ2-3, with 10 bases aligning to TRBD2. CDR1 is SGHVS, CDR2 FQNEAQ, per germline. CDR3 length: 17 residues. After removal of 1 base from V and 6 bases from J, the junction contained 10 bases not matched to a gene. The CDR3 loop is CASSLGYYTSGVDTQYF. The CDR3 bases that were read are TGTGCCAGCAGCTTAGGCTACTATACTAGCGGGGTGGATACG.

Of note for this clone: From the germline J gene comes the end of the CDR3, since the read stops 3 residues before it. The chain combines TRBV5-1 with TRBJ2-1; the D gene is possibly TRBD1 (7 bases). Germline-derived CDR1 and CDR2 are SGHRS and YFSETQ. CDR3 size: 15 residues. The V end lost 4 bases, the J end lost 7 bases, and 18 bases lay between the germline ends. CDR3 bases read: TGCGCCAGCAGCCCAGGGGGGTTTGGTTTGAATGAG. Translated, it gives CASSPGGFGLNE. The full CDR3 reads CASSPGGFGLNEQFF.

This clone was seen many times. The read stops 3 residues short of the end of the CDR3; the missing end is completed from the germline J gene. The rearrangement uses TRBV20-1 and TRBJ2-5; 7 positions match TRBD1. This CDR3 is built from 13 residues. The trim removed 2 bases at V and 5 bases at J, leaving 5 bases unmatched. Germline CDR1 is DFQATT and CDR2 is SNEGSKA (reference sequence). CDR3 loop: CSARPDRVETQYF. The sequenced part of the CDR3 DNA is TGCAGTGCTAGACCCGACAGGGTGGAGACC.

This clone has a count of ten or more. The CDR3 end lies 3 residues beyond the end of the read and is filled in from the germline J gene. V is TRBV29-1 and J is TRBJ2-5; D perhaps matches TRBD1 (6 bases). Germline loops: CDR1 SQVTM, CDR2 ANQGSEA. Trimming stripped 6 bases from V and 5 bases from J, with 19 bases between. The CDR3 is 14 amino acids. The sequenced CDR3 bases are TGCAGCGTAGACACAGGGAACCCCAGTGAGACC. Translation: CSVDTGNPSET. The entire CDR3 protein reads CSVDTGNPSETQYF.

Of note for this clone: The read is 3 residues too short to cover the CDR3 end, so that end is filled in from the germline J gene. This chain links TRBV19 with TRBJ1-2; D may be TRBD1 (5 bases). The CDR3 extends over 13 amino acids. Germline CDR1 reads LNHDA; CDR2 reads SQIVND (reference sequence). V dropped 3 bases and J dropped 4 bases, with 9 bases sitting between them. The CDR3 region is CASSIRQIYGYTF. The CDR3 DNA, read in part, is TGTGCCAGTAGTATTAGACAGATCTATGGC.

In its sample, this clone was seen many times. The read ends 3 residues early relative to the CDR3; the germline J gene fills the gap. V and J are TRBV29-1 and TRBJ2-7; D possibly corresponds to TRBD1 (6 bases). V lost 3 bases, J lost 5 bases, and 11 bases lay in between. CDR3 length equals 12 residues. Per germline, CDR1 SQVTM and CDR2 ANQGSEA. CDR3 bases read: TGCAGCGTTGATGATGGGGGCGACGAG. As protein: CSVDDGGDE. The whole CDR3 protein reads CSVDDGGDEQYF.

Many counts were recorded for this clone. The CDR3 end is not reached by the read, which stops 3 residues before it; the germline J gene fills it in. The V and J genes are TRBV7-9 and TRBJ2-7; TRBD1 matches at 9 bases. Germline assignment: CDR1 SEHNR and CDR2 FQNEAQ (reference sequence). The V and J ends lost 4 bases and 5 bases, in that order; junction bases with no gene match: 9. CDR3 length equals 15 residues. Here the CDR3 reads CASSSQTGGRNEQYF. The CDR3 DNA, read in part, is TGTGCCAGCAGCTCCCAAACAGGGGGCAGAAACGAG.